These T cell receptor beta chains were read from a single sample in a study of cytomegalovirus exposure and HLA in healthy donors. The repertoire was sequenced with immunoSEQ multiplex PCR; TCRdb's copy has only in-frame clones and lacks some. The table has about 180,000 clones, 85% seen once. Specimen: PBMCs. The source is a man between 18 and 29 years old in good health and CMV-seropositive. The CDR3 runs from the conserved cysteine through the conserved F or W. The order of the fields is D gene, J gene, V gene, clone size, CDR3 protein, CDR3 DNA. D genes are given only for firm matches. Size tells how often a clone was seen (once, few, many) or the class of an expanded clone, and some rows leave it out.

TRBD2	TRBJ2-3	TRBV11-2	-	CASSFIVSGDTDTQYF	TGTGCCAGCAGCTTTATCGTTAGCGGGGATACGGATACGCAGTATTTT
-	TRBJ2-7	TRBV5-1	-	CASSHEPDTEQYF	TGCGCCAGCAGCCATGAACCAGACACCGAGCAGTACTTC
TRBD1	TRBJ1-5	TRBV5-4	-	CASSLMDRGRNQPQHF	TGTGCCAGCAGCCTTATGGACAGGGGGCGAAATCAGCCCCAGCATTTT
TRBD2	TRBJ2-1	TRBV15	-	CATSRELAGSNNEQFF	TGTGCCACCAGCAGAGAACTAGCGGGAAGCAACAATGAGCAGTTCTTC
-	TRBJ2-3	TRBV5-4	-	CASSLRPGEGNTQYF	TGTGCCAGCAGCTTACGTCCAGGGGAGGGGAATACGCAGTATTTT
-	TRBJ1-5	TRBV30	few	CAWSVGEKQPQHF	TGTGCCTGGAGTGTAGGGGAAAAGCAGCCCCAGCATTTT
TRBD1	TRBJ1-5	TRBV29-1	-	CSVGSAGGDQPQHF	TGCAGCGTTGGATCGGCAGGGGGAGATCAGCCCCAGCATTTT
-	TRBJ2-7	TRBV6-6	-	CASSRQSSYEQYF	TGTGCCAGCAGCCGACAGAGCTCCTACGAGCAGTACTTC
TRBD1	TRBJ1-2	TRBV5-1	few	CASSLPGTGKGYTF	TGCGCCAGCAGCCTCCCCGGGACAGGGAAGGGCTACACCTTC
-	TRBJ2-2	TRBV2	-	CASHIESGELFF	TGTGCCAGCCATATAGAATCCGGGGAGCTGTTTTTT
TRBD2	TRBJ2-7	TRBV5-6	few	CASSLWLAVRYEQYF	TGTGCCAGCAGCTTGTGGCTAGCGGTTAGGTACGAGCAGTACTTC
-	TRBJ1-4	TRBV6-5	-	CASSYSRGGEKLFF	TGTGCCAGCAGTTACTCGAGGGGAGGGGAAAAACTGTTTTTT
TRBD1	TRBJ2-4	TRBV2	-	CASSGQGSGNIQYF	TGTGCCAGCAGTGGACAGGGGTCCGGAAACATTCAGTACTTC
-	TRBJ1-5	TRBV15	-	CATSRGGEVAQPQHF	TGTGCCACCAGCAGGGGAGGAGAGGTGGCTCAGCCCCAGCATTTT
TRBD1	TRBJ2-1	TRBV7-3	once	CASSSGQGSYNEQFF	TGTGCCAGCAGCTCGGGACAGGGGTCCTACAATGAGCAGTTCTTC
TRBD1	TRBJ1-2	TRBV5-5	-	CASSLIWTGVNYGYTF	TGTGCCAGCAGCTTGATTTGGACAGGGGTAAACTATGGCTACACCTTC
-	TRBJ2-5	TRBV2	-	CASSVEGRTQYF	TGTGCCAGCAGTGTGGAGGGGCGGACCCAGTACTTC
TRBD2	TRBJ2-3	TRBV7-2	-	CASSLKRGGFGTQYF	TGTGCCAGCAGCTTAAAGCGGGGGGGCTTCGGTACGCAGTATTTT
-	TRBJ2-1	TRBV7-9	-	CASSLGPTEGRIYNEQFF	TGTGCCAGCAGCCTCGGTCCTACGGAGGGCCGGATTTACAATGAGCAGTTCTTC
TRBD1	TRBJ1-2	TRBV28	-	CASSPARQGPNYGYTF	TGTGCCAGCAGTCCCGCACGACAGGGCCCTAACTATGGCTACACCTTC
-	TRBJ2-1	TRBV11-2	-	CASSFFRGELAEQFF	TGTGCCAGCAGCTTTTTTCGCGGGGAGTTGGCTGAGCAGTTCTTC
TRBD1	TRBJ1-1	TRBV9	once	CASSVDEGQVEAFF	TGTGCCAGCAGCGTAGATGAGGGACAGGTTGAAGCTTTCTTT
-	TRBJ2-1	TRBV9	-	CASSSKGTLLSSYNEQFF	TGTGCCAGCAGCTCAAAAGGGACTCTACTTAGCTCCTACAATGAGCAGTTCTTC
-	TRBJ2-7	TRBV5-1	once	CASSLGAGVQGEQYF	TGCGCCAGCAGCTTGGGCGCAGGGGTTCAGGGCGAGCAGTACTTC
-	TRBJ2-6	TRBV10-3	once	CAISESAGRSGANVLTF	TGTGCCATCAGTGAGTCAGCGGGTAGGTCTGGGGCCAACGTCCTGACTTTC
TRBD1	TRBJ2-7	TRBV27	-	CASRNSGQGLKEQYF	TGTGCCAGCCGCAACTCGGGACAGGGTCTGAAAGAGCAGTACTTC
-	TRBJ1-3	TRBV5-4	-	CASSRPGTGNTIYF	TGTGCCAGCAGCCGTCCCGGGACAGGAAACACCATATATTTT
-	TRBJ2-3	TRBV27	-	CASSRVYTDTQYF	TGTGCCAGCTCGCGGGTGTACACAGATACGCAGTATTTT
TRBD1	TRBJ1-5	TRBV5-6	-	CASSKTDRGYQPQHF	TGTGCCAGCAGCAAAACGGACAGGGGGTATCAGCCCCAGCATTTT
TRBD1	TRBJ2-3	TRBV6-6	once	CASTTGGPTDTQYF	TGTGCCAGCACCACAGGGGGTCCCACAGATACGCAGTATTTT
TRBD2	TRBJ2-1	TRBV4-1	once	CASSQVGGSEQFF	TGCGCCAGCAGCCAAGTTGGCGGGAGTGAGCAGTTCTTC
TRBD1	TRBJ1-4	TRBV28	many	CASQGGQHEKLFF	TGTGCCAGCCAGGGGGGACAGCATGAAAAACTGTTTTTT
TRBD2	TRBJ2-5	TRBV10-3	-	CAISEAGGAETQYF	TGTGCCATCAGTGAAGCCGGGGGGGCGGAGACCCAGTACTTC
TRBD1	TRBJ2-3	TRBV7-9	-	CASSLSGTGITDTQYF	TGTGCCAGCAGCTTATCAGGGACAGGCATCACAGATACGCAGTATTTT
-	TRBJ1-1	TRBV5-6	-	CASSLDKNTEAFF	TGTGCCAGCAGCTTGGACAAGAACACTGAAGCTTTCTTT
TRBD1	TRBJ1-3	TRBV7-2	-	CASSLSRDRPFSGNTIYF	TGTGCCAGCAGCCTCTCCCGGGACAGGCCTTTCTCTGGAAACACCATATATTTT
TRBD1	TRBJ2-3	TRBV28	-	CASTQSGDRNTDTQYF	TGTGCCAGCACCCAAAGTGGGGACAGGAACACAGATACGCAGTATTTT
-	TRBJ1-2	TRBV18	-	CASSNAANYGYTF	TGTGCCAGCTCCAACGCGGCTAACTATGGCTACACCTTC
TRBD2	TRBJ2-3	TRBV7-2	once	CASSLRLAGGTDTQYF	TGTGCCAGCAGCTTACGCCTAGCGGGGGGCACAGATACGCAGTATTTT
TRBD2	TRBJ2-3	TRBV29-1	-	CSARGGATDTQYF	TGCAGCGCTCGGGGGGGCGCGACAGATACGCAGTATTTT
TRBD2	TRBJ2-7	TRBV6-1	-	CASAASGVYEQYF	TGTGCCAGCGCCGCTAGCGGGGTATACGAGCAGTACTTC
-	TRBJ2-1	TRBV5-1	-	CASSLGSPGDEQFF	TGCGCCAGCAGCTTGGGCAGCCCGGGTGATGAGCAGTTCTTC
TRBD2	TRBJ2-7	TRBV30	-	CAWSPLTSGVEQYF	TGTGCCTGGAGTCCCTTGACTAGCGGGGTTGAGCAGTACTTC
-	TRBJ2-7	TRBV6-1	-	CASSAPGLMLYEQYF	TGTGCCAGCAGTGCCCCGGGACTTATGCTTTACGAGCAGTACTTC
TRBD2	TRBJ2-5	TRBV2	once	CASGGLAGSGTQYF	TGTGCCAGCGGAGGGCTAGCGGGTAGCGGGACCCAGTACTTC
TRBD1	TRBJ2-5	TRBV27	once	CASSLRRDSQTQYF	TGTGCCAGCAGTTTAAGACGGGACAGCCAGACCCAGTACTTC
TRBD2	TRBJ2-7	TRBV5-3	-	CARSPCGRCHPSKYF	TGTGCCAGAAGCCCGTGCGGGAGATGCCATCCCAGCAAGTACTTC
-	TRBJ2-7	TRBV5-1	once	CASSLDRAPIYEQYF	TGCGCCAGCAGCTTGGACAGGGCACCTATCTACGAGCAGTACTTC
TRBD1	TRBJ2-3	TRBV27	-	CASSPDRVRGTDTQYF	TGTGCCAGCAGTCCCGACAGGGTCAGAGGAACAGATACGCAGTATTTT
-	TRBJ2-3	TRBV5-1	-	CASGLADTQYF	TGCGCCAGCGGTTTAGCAGATACGCAGTATTTT
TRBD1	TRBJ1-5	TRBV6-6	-	CASSMGQSNQPQHF	TGTGCCAGCAGTATGGGACAGAGCAATCAGCCCCAGCATTTT
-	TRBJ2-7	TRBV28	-	CASSYVYGQSSYEQYF	TGTGCCAGCAGTTACGTCTATGGACAGAGCTCCTACGAGCAGTACTTC
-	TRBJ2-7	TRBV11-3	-	CASSPLSSGSYEQYF	TGTGCCAGCAGCCCCCTTTCTTCCGGCTCCTACGAGCAGTACTTC